This T cell receptor (beta chain) was observed in a study of blood T cell repertoires in COVID-19. Per the germline V gene, CDR1 is SGHRS and CDR2 is YFSETQ. The CDR3 runs 15 residues. The ends lost 4 bases at V and 0 bases at J; junction bases unmatched: 4. Sequencing was performed with immunoSEQ multiplex PCR; in TCRdb, only in-frame clones are kept and a portion is missing. The sample has about 150,000 clones; around nine tenths are singletons. Sequencing was performed on peripheral blood. The sequence came from a man aged 55-75 years with active or convalescent COVID-19. This chain connects TRBV5-1 to TRBJ2-3, with 8 nucleotides matching TRBD2. The CDR3 sequence is CASSPTSGSTDTQYF. CDR3 nucleotides: TGCGCCAGCAGCCCAACTAGCGGCAGCACAGATACGCAGTATTTT.